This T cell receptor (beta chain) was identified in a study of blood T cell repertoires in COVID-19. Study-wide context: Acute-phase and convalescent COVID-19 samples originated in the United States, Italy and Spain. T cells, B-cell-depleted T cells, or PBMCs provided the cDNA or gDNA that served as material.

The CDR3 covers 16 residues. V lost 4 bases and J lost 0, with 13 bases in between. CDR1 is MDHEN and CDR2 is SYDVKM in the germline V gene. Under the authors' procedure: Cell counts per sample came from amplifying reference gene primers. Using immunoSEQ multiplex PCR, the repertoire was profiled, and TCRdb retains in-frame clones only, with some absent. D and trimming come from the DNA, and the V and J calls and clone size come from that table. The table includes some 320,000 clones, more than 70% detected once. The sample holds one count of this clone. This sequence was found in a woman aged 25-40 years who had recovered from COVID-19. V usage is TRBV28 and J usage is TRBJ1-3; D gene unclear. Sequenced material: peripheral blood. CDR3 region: CASSSGPSLSGNTIYF. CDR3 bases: TGTGCCAGCAGTTCCGGACCTAGCCTCTCTGGAAACACCATATATTTT.